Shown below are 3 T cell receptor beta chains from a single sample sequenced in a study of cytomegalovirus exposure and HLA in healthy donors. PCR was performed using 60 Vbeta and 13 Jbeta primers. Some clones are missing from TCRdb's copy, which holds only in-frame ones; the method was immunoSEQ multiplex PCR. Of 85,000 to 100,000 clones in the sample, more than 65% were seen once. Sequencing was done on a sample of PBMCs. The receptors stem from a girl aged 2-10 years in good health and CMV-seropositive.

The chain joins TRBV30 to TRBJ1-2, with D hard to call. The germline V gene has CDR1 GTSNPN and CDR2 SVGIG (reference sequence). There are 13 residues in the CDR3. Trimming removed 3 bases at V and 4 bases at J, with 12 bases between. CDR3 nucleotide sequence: TGTGCCTGGAGAGGTCCTTCGGGCTATGGCTACACCTTC. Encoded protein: CAWRGPSGYGYTF.

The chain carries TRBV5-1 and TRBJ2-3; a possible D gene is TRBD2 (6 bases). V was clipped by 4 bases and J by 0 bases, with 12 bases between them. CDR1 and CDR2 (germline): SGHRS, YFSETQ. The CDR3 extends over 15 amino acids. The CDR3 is CASSLSGPSTDTQYF. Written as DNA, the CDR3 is TGCGCCAGCAGCCTTAGCGGACCTAGCACAGATACGCAGTATTTT.

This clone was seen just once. The CDR3 is CASSFNNLRAGPYEQYF. The CDR3 DNA reads TGTGCCAGCAGTTTCAATAACCTGAGGGCAGGCCCCTACGAGCAGTACTTC. J is TRBJ2-7 and V is TRBV28, with D possibly matching TRBD2 (5 bases). With 3 bases removed from V and 2 bases from J, the gap between germline ends came to 20 bases. The germline gives CDR1 MDHEN, CDR2 SYDVKM. This CDR3 contains 17 residues.